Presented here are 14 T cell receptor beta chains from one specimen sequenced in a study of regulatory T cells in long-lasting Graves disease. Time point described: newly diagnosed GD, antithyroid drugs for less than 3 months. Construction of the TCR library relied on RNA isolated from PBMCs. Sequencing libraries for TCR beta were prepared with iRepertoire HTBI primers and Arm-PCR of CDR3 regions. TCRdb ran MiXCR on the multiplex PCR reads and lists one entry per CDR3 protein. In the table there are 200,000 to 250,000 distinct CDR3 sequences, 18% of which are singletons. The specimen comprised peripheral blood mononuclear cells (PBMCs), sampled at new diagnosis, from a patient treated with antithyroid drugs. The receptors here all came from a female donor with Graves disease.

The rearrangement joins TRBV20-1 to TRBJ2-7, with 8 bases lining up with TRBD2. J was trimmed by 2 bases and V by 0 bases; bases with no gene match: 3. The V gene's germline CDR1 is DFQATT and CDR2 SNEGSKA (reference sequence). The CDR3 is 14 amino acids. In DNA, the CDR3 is TGCAGTGCTAGAGATCCGGGACTAGCCTACGAGCAGTACTTC. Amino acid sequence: CSARDPGLAYEQYF.

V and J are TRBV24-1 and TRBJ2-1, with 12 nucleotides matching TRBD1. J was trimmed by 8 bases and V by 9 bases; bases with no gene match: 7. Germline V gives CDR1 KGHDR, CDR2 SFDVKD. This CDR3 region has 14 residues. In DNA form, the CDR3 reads TGTGCCACCGGGGGACAGGGGGCTAGAGATGAGCAGTTCTTC. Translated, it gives CATGGQGARDEQFF.

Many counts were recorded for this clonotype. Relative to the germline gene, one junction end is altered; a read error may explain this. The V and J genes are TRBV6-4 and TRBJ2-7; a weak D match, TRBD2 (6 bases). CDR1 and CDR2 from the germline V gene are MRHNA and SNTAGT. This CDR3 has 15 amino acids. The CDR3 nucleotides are TGTGCCAGCAGTTACTCGGGGGACCCCTCCTACGAGCAGTACTTC. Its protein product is CASSYSGDPSYEQYF.

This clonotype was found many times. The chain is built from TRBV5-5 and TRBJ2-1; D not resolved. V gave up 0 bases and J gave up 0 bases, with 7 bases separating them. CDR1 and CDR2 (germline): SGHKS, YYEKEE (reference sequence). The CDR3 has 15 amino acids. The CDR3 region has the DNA TGTGCCAGCAGCTTGGTGGCGTTCTCCTACAATGAGCAGTTCTTC. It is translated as CASSLVAFSYNEQFF.

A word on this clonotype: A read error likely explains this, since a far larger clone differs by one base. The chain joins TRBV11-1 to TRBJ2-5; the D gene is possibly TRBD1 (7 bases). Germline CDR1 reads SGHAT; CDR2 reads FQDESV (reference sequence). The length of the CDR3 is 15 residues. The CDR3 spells CTSSPGGLARETQYF. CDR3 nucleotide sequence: TGTACCAGCAGCCCAGGGGGGTTGGCGCGAGAGACCCAGTACTTC.

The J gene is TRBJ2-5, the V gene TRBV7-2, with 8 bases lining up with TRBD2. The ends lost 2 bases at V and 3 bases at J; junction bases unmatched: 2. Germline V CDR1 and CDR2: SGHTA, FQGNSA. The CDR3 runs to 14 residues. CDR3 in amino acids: CASSLFGREETQYF. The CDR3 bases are TGTGCCAGCAGCTTATTCGGGAGGGAAGAGACCCAGTACTTC.

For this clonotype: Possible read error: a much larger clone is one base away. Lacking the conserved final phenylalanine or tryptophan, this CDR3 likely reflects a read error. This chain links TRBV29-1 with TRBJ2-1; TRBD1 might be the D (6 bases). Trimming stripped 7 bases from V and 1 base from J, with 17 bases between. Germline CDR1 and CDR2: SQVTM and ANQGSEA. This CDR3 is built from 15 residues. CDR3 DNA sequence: TGCAGCGCCTCGAGGGGGATGGGTTCCTACAATGAGCAGTTCCTC. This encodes CSASRGMGSYNEQFL.

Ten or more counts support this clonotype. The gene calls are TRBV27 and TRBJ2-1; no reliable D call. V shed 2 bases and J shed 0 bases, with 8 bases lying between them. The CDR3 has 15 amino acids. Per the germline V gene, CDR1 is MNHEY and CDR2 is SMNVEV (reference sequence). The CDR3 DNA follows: TGTGCCAGCAGTTTAAGGGATGGCTCCTACAATGAGCAGTTCTTC. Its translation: CASSLRDGSYNEQFF.

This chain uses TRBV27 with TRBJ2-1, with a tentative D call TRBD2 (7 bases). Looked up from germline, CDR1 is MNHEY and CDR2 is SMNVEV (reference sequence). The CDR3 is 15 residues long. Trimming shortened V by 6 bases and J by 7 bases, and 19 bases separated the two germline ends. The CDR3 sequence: CASSPGGGSKNEQFF. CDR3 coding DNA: TGTGCCAGCAGCCCCGGGGGCGGGAGTAAAAATGAGCAGTTCTTC.

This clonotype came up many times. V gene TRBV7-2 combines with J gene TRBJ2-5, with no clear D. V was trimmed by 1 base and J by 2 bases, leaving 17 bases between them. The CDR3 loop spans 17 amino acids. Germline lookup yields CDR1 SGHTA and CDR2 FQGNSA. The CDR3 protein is CASSLGRSWRSQETQYF. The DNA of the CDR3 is TGTGCCAGCAGCTTAGGTCGGTCGTGGCGGAGTCAAGAGACCCAGTACTTC. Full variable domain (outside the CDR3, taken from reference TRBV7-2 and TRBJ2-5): GAGVSQSPSNKVTEKGKDVELRCDPISGHTALYWYRQSLGQGLEFLIYFQGNSAPDKSGLPSDRFSAERTGGSVSTLTIQRTQQEDSAVYLCASSLGRSWRSQETQYFGPGTRLLVL.

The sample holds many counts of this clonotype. The CDR3 DNA follows: TGTGCCTGGACCGATGGGGGGAGGAACACTGAAGCTTTCTTT. As protein: CAWTDGGRNTEAFF. The chain joins TRBV30 to TRBJ1-1, with D possibly being TRBD1 (5 bases). Germline V gene data show CDR1 as GTSNPN and CDR2 as SVGIG (reference sequence). V dropped 4 bases and J dropped 1 base, with 13 bases sitting between them. The CDR3 extends over 14 amino acids. Supplemented by reference TRBV30 and TRBJ1-1, the full variable domain reads SQTIHQWPATLVQPVGSPLSLECTVEGTSNPNLYWYRQAAGRGLQLLFYSVGIGQISSEVPQNLSASRPQDRQFILSSKKLLLSDSGFYLCAWTDGGRNTEAFFGQGTRLTVV.

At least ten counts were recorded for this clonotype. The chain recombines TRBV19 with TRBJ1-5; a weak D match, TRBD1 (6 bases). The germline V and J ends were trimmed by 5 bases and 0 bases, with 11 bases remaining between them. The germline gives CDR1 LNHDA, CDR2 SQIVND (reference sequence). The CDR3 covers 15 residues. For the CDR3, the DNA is TGTGCCAGTAGTGCGGGACACCTTAGCAATCAGCCCCAGCATTTT. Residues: CASSAGHLSNQPQHF.

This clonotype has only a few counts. Here the CDR3 DNA reads TGCGCCAGCAGCCAAGGACTCTCCTACGAGCAGTACTTC. Translation gives CASSQGLSYEQYF. This rearrangement joins TRBV5-1 to TRBJ2-7; a possible D gene is TRBD2 (5 bases). The CDR3 runs to 13 residues. Germline assignment: CDR1 SGHRS and CDR2 YFSETQ. V dropped 4 bases and J dropped 0 bases, with 8 bases sitting between them.

The CDR3 is CASSDPGRAGYEQYF. The CDR3 coding sequence is TGTGCCAGCAGTGACCCCGGGAGGGCCGGGTACGAGCAGTACTTC. The chain combines TRBV2 with TRBJ2-7, with 8 nucleotides matching TRBD2. The J segment lost 4 bases and the V segment lost 3 bases, leaving 8 bases of the junction unmatched. This CDR3 spans 15 amino acids. Germline V gives CDR1 SNHLY, CDR2 FYNNEI. Full variable domain (remainder filled in from reference TRBV2 and TRBJ2-7): EPEVTQTPSHQVTQMGQEVILRCVPISNHLYFYWYRQILGQKVEFLVSFYNNEISEKSEIFDDQFSVERPDGSNFTLKIRSTKLEDSAMYFCASSDPGRAGYEQYFGPGTRLTVT.